This TCR beta chain appears in the sequencing data of a study of T cell responses to AZD1222 COVID-19 vaccine. To note about this clone: Its antigen is not known.

The data were produced by immunoSEQ multiplex PCR, yet TCRdb's version contains in-frame clones alone and is incomplete. The table records 100,000 to 120,000 clones, nearly 90% of them present only once. The V end was cut by 1 base, the J end by 13 bases, with 17 bases between. The CDR3 totals 15 residues. Germline V gives CDR1 KGHSH, CDR2 LQKENI. Study-level points and caveats: Clonal diversity was possibly underestimated, and the donors were mostly white British, with more females. After the peak T cell response, and only then, were repertoires sampled. Close to half of spike-specific TCRs reportedly recognize unmutated variant regions.

The source of this sequence is an adult in good health. The rearrangement joins TRBV18 to TRBJ1-6; weak D call: TRBD1 (5 bases). Sequenced material: peripheral blood, taken on day 0 of AZD1222 vaccination. The CDR3 is CASSPRDGYGMPLHF. The DNA for the CDR3 is TGTGCCAGCTCACCACGGGACGGTTACGGTATGCCCCTCCACTTT.